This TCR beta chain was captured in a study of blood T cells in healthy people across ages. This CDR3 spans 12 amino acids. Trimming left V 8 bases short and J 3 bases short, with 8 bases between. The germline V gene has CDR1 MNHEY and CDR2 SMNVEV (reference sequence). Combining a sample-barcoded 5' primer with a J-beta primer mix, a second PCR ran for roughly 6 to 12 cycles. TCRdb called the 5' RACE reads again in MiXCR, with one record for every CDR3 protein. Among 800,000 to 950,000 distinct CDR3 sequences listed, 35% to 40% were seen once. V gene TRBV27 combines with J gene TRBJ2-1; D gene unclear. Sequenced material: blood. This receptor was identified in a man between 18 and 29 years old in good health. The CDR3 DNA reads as TGTGCCAGCGGGCAGAACTACAATGAGCAGTTCTTC. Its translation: CASGQNYNEQFF.